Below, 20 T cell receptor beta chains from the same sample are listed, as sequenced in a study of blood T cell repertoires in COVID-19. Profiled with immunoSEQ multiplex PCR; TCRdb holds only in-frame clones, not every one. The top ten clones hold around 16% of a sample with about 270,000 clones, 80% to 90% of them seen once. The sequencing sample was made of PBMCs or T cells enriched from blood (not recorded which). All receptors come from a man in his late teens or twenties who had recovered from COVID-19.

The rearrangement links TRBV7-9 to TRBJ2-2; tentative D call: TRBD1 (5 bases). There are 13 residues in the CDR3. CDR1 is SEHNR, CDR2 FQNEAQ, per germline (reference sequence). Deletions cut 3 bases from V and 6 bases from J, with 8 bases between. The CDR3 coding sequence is TGTGCCAGCAGCTTGGGGCAGCCCGGGGAGCTGTTTTTT. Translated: CASSLGQPGELFF.

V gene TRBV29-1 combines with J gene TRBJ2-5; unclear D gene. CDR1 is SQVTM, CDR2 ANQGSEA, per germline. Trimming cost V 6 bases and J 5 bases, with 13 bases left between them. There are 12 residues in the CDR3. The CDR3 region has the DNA TGCAGCGTCGATCCCTCTCGGGAGACCCAGTACTTC. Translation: CSVDPSRETQYF.

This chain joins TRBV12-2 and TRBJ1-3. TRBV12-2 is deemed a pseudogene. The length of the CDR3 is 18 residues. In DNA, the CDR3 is TGTGCAAGTCGCTTATTTGGGGGGAGGGGAACCTCTGGAAACACCATATATTTT. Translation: CASRLFGGRGTSGNTIYF.

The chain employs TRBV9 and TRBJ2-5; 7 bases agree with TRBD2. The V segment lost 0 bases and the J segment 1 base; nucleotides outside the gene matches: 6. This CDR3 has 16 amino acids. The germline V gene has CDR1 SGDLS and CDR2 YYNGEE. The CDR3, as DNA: TGTGCCAGCAGCGTAGGGGGGAGCGGGACCCAAGAGACCCAGTACTTC. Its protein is CASSVGGSGTQETQYF.

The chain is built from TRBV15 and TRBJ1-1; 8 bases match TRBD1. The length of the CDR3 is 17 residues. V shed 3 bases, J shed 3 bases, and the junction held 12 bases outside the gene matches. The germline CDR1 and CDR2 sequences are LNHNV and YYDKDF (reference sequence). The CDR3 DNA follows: TGTGCCACCAGCAGTCGCTTAGACCAGACAGGGGACACTGAAGCTTTCTTT. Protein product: CATSSRLDQTGDTEAFF.

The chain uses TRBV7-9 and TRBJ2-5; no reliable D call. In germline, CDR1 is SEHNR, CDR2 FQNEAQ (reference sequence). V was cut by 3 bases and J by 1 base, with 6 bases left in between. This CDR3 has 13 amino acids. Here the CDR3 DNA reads TGTGCCAGCAGCTTGGGCACCCAAGAGACCCAGTACTTC. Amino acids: CASSLGTQETQYF.

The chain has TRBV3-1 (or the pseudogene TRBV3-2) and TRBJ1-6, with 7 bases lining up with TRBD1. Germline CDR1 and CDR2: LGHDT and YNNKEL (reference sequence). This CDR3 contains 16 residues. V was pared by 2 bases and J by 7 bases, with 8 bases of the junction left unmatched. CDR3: CASSQPYRGGNSPLHF. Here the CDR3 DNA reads TGTGCCAGCAGCCAACCGTACAGGGGTGGGAATTCACCCCTCCACTTT.

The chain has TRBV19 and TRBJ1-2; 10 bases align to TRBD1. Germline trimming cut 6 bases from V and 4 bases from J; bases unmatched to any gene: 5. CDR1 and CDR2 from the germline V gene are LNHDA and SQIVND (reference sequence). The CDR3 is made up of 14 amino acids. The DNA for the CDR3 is TGTGCCAGTAGCGACAGGGGGCTTGGCTATGGCTACACCTTC. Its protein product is CASSDRGLGYGYTF.

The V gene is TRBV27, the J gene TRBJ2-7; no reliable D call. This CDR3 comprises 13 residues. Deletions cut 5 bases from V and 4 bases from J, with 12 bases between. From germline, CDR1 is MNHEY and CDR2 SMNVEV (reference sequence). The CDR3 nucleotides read TGTGCCAGCAGTCCCTCCAGAGCGTACGAGCAGTACTTC. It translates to CASSPSRAYEQYF.

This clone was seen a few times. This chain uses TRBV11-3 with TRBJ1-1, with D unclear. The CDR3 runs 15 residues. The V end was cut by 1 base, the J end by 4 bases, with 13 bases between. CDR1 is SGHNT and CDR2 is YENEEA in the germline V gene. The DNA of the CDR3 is TGTGCCAGCAGCTTAGTGGGCCAGGCGGGCACTGAAGCTTTCTTT. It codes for CASSLVGQAGTEAFF. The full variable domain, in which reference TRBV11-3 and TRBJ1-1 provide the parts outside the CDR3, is EAGVVQSPRYKIIEKKQPVAFWCNPISGHNTLYWYLQNLGQGPELLIRYENEEAVDDSQLPKDRFSAERLKGVDSTLKIQPAELGDSAVYLCASSLVGQAGTEAFFGQGTRLTVV.

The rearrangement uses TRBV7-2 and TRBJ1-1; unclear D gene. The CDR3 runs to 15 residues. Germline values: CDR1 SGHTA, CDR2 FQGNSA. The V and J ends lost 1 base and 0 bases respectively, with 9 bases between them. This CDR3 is CASSLGAGMNTEAFF. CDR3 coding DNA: TGTGCCAGCAGCTTAGGCGCGGGGATGAACACTGAAGCTTTCTTT.

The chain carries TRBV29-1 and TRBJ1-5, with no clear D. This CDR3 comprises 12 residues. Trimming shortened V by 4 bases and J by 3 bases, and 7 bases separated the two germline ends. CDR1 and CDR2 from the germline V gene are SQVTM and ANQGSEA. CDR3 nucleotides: TGCAGCGTTGGGGAGACCAATCAGCCCCAGCATTTT. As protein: CSVGETNQPQHF.

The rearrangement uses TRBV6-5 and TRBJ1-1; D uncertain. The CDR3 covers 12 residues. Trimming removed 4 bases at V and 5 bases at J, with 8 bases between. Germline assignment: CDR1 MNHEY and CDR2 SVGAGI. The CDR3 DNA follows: TGTGCCAGCAGTTCGACACGTACTGAAGCTTTCTTT. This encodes CASSSTRTEAFF.

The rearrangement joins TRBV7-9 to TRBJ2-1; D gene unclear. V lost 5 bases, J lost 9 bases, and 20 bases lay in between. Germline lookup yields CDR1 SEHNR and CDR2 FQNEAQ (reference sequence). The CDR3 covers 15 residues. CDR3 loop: CASSPPMRPATEQFF. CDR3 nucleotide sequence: TGTGCCAGCAGCCCCCCTATGAGGCCGGCCACTGAGCAGTTCTTC. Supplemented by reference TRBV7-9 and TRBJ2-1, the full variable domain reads DTGVSQNPRHKITKRGQNVTFRCDPISEHNRLYWYRQTLGQGPEFLTYFQNEAQLEKSRLLSDRFSAERPKGSFSTLEIQRTEQGDSAMYLCASSPPMRPATEQFFGPGTRLTVL.

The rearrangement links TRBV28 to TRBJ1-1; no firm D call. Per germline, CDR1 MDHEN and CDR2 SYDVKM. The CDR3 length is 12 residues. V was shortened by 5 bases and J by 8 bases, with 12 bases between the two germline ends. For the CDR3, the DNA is TGTGCCAGCAGTCCCTCAGGCTTCGAAGCTTTCTTT. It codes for CASSPSGFEAFF.

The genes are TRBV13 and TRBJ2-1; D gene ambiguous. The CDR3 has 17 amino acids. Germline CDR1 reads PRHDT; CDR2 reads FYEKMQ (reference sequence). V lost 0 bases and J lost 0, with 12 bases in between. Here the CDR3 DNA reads TGTGCCAGCAGCTTAGGTTGGTCGCGGTCCTCCTACAATGAGCAGTTCTTC. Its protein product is CASSLGWSRSSYNEQFF.

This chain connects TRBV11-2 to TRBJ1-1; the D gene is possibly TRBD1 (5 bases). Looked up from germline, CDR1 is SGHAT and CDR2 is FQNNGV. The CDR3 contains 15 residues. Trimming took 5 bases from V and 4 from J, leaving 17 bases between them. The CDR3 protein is CASSQNPTGVTEAFF. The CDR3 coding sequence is TGTGCCAGCAGCCAAAATCCAACAGGCGTCACTGAAGCTTTCTTT.

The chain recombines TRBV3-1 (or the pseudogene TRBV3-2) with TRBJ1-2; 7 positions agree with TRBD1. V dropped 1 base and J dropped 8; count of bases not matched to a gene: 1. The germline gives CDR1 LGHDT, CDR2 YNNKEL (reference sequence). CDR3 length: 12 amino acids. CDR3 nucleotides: TGTGCCAGCAGCCAAGTAGGGGGCGGCTACACCTTC. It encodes CASSQVGGGYTF.

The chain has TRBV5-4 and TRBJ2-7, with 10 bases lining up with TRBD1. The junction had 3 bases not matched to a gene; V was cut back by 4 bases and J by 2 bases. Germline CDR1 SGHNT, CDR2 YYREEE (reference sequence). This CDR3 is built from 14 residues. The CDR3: CASSGGQGAYEQYF. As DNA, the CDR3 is TGTGCCAGCAGCGGCGGACAGGGGGCCTACGAGCAGTACTTC.

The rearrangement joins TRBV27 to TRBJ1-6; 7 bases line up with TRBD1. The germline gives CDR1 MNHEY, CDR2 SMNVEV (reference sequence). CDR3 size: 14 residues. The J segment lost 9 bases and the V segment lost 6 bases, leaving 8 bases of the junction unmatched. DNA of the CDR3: TGTGCCAGCAGGGTTAGGGGGCCAGGTTCACCCCTCCACTTT. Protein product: CASRVRGPGSPLHF.